This T cell receptor beta chain was recovered during a study of T-cell reconstitution after alpha-beta-depleted transplantation in children. Unique molecular identifiers were incorporated during preparation of the TCRbeta library. MiXCR, run by TCRdb on the PCR reads, gives a single entry per CDR3 protein. In the table there are 350,000 to 500,000 distinct CDR3 sequences, 43% of which are singletons. In the case of this clonotype: Its antigen is undetermined.

Study observations and caveats: Counts and diversity of T cells one year after transplant came mostly from newly produced T cells. Some patients' high day-60 TCRbeta diversity was attributed to recipient cells surviving conditioning. Approximately two months post-transplant, alpha-beta T cells reportedly originated from several hundred expanded graft clones.

V was trimmed by 3 bases and J by 3 bases, leaving 21 bases between them. The CDR3 totals 17 residues. Germline V gives CDR1 SNHLY, CDR2 FYNNEI. The chain employs TRBV2 and TRBJ2-7; no firm D call. This TCR derives from a girl aged 2-10 years with aplastic anemia, due to receive a stem cell transplant. The sample consisted of PBMCs, taken before TCRalphabeta/CD19-depleted stem cell transplant. CDR3 amino acids: CASSEERLKVNNYEQYF. In nucleotides, the CDR3 is TGTGCCAGCAGTGAGGAGCGCCTGAAGGTCAACAACTACGAGCAGTACTTC.